This is a list of T cell receptor beta chains from one sample in a study of CD8 T cells in ankylosing spondylitis. TCRdb re-analysed the 5' RACE reads in MiXCR, keeping a single row per CDR3 protein. The data show 500,000 or so distinct CDR3 sequences, about 5.7% seen once. The sample taken for sequencing was blood, either unsorted or a sorted T cell fraction (not recorded which). The receptors shown here come from a male donor with ankylosing spondylitis. Both conserved end residues are part of each CDR3. A D gene is named only where the DNA matches it firmly. Clone size is shown for a subset of rows, as once, few, many or a class of expanded clone.

size	length	V	D	J	CDR3	DNA
many	14	TRBV20-1	-	TRBJ1-5	CSATRDISNQPQHF	TGCAGTGCTACCAGGGACATCAGCAATCAGCCCCAGCATTTT
many	16	TRBV10-3	-	TRBJ2-7	CAISEPQGRLSYEQYF	TGTGCCATCAGTGAGCCCCAAGGACGGCTCTCCTACGAGCAGTACTTC
few	17	TRBV7-9	TRBD2	TRBJ2-1	CASSTRSGNHPTNEQFF	TGTGCCAGCAGCACGCGTAGCGGGAATCATCCCACTAATGAGCAGTTCTTC
few	12	TRBV14	-	TRBJ1-1	CASSQGKAEAFF	TGTGCCAGCAGCCAGGGTAAGGCTGAAGCTTTCTTT
few	12	TRBV28	-	TRBJ2-7	CASSDRPREQYF	TGTGCCAGCAGCGACAGACCTAGGGAGCAGTACTTC
few	14	TRBV4-2	-	TRBJ2-5	CASSQEGPGETQYF	TGTGCCAGCAGCCAAGAGGGCCCTGGAGAGACCCAGTACTTC
many	12	TRBV20-1	-	TRBJ2-3	CSATSQADTQYF	TGCAGTGCTACTAGTCAGGCAGATACGCAGTATTTT
many	14	TRBV12-3/TRBV12-4	-	TRBJ2-3	CASSSEVYTDTQYF	TGTGCCAGCAGTTCAGAAGTTTACACAGATACGCAGTATTTT
few	15	TRBV18	-	TRBJ1-2	CASSALEGVTTSYTF	TGTGCCAGCTCAGCTTTGGAAGGGGTAACGACGAGCTACACCTTC
many	15	TRBV5-1	TRBD1	TRBJ2-7	CASSSQGAGSYEQYF	TGCGCCAGCAGCTCACAGGGGGCCGGGTCCTACGAGCAGTACTTC
-	16	TRBV5-1	-	TRBJ2-3	CASSLLGFSSTDTQYF	TGCGCCAGCAGCCTCCTCGGATTTTCTAGCACAGATACGCAGTATTTT
many	13	TRBV20-1	TRBD1	TRBJ1-1	CSATTGQGAAAFF	TGCAGTGCTACTACTGGACAGGGGGCGGCAGCTTTCTTT
many	14	TRBV20-1	-	TRBJ2-1	CSARDQGSYNEQFF	TGCAGTGCTAGAGATCAAGGGTCCTACAATGAGCAGTTCTTC
many	12	TRBV20-1	-	TRBJ1-1	CSASDRQESAFF	TGCAGTGCTAGTGACCGACAGGAGAGCGCTTTCTTT
many	13	TRBV11-1	TRBD1	TRBJ1-2	CASSGQGAIGYTF	TGTGCCAGCAGCGGACAGGGGGCGATAGGCTACACCTTC
many	15	TRBV7-2	-	TRBJ1-3	CASSSDPDSGNTIYF	TGTGCCAGCAGCAGCGACCCCGACTCTGGAAACACCATATATTTT
many	13	TRBV5-1	-	TRBJ2-7	CASSLLPRGEQYF	TGCGCCAGCAGTTTACTCCCAAGGGGCGAGCAGTACTTC
few	14	TRBV7-2	-	TRBJ2-5	CASSLETAQETQYF	TGTGCCAGCAGCTTAGAGACAGCACAAGAGACCCAGTACTTC
many	13	TRBV5-6	-	TRBJ2-3	CASSVLLVDTQYF	TGTGCCAGCAGCGTCCTACTGGTAGATACGCAGTATTTT
many	14	TRBV9	-	TRBJ1-5	CASSPTQRQAPQHF	TGTGCCAGCAGCCCGACACAGAGACAGGCGCCCCAGCATTTT